A single sample gave rise to the 8 T cell receptor beta chains below, sequenced in a study of T-cell reconstitution after alpha-beta-depleted transplantation in children. It was with unique molecular identifiers that the TCRbeta library was prepared. MiXCR, run by TCRdb on the PCR reads, gives a single entry per CDR3 protein. Among some 390,000 distinct CDR3 sequences listed, about a fifth were seen once. Sequenced material: PBMCs from the stem cell graft donor, taken from the stem cell graft. The source is a human donor who donated a stem cell graft to a child with acute myeloid leukemia.

This clonotype was detected a few times. The chain recombines TRBV4-1 with TRBJ2-7; no clear D gene. Per germline, CDR1 MGHRA and CDR2 YSYEKL. The CDR3 has 16 residues. V shed 3 bases and J shed 2 bases, with 17 bases lying between them. This CDR3 reads CASSQTPLELAYEQYF. The CDR3 DNA follows: TGCGCCAGCAGCCAGACCCCCCTAGAATTGGCCTACGAGCAGTACTTC.

This rearrangement joins TRBV2 to TRBJ2-1, with 10 nucleotides matching TRBD2. The ends lost 1 base at V and 4 bases at J; junction bases unmatched: 10. The germline gives CDR1 SNHLY, CDR2 FYNNEI. This CDR3 spans 18 amino acids. CDR3 protein: CASSEEEGRLAGYNEQFF. In DNA form, the CDR3 reads TGTGCCAGCAGTGAAGAGGAAGGGCGACTAGCGGGTTACAATGAGCAGTTCTTC.

The chain links TRBV24-1 to TRBJ2-2; D may be TRBD1 (6 bases). Germline CDR1 KGHDR, CDR2 SFDVKD. V was shortened by 3 bases and J by 0 bases, with 10 bases between the two germline ends. The length of the CDR3 is 16 residues. The CDR3 loop reads CATSDPGHSNTGELFF. The CDR3 bases are TGTGCCACCAGTGATCCGGGACATTCGAACACCGGGGAGCTGTTTTTT.

This clonotype was recorded many times. The genes are TRBV5-1 and TRBJ2-1, with 7 bases fitting TRBD1. Unmatched junction bases numbered 8, after V lost 3 bases and J lost 8 bases. This CDR3 is 14 amino acids long. Germline loops: CDR1 SGHRS, CDR2 YFSETQ. The CDR3 DNA reads as TGCGCCAGCAGCTCTAGGGGGCCGACCGATGAGCAGTTCTTC. Its translation: CASSSRGPTDEQFF. Supplemented by reference TRBV5-1 and TRBJ2-1, the full variable domain reads KAGVTQTPRYLIKTRGQQVTLSCSPISGHRSVSWYQQTPGQGLQFLFEYFSETQRNKGNFPGRFSGRQFSNSRSEMNVSTLELGDSALYLCASSSRGPTDEQFFGPGTRLTVL.

In its sample, this clonotype is medium-sized (0.01 to 0.1%). V is TRBV6-5 and J is TRBJ2-3; 10 bases agree with TRBD2. Germline CDR1 reads MNHEY; CDR2 reads SVGAGI. V lost 6 bases and J lost 1; bases outside the gene matches: 4. The CDR3 length is 15 residues. CDR3: CASRHGLAGTDTQYF. The CDR3 DNA reads as TGTGCCAGCAGACACGGACTAGCGGGCACAGATACGCAGTATTTT.

The sample holds many counts of this clonotype. This rearrangement joins TRBV29-1 to TRBJ2-7; possibly TRBD1 for D (6 bases). CDR1 is SQVTM, CDR2 ANQGSEA, per germline. Trimming stripped 7 bases from V and 0 bases from J, with 10 bases between. The CDR3 runs 12 residues. The CDR3 protein is CSGGGSSYEQYF. In DNA form, the CDR3 reads TGCAGCGGTGGGGGCAGCTCCTACGAGCAGTACTTC.

The chain has TRBV12-3 or TRBV12-4 and TRBJ2-5; D gene unclear. The CDR3 length is 16 residues. V lost 3 bases and J 2 bases, leaving 16 bases between the germline ends. In nucleotides, the CDR3 is TGTGCCAGCAGTTTTGGGTATCTAGACGGACAAGAGACCCAGTACTTC. Protein: CASSFGYLDGQETQYF.

The chain uses TRBV5-4 and TRBJ2-5; 14 bases match TRBD2. The CDR3 is 16 amino acids. With 2 bases clipped from V and 4 bases from J, the junction kept 4 bases outside the gene matches. CDR1 and CDR2 (germline): SGHNT, YYREEE (reference sequence). The CDR3 DNA follows: TGTGCCAGCAGCTTCGACGGGACTAGCGGGAGAGAGACCCAGTACTTC. Protein product: CASSFDGTSGRETQYF.